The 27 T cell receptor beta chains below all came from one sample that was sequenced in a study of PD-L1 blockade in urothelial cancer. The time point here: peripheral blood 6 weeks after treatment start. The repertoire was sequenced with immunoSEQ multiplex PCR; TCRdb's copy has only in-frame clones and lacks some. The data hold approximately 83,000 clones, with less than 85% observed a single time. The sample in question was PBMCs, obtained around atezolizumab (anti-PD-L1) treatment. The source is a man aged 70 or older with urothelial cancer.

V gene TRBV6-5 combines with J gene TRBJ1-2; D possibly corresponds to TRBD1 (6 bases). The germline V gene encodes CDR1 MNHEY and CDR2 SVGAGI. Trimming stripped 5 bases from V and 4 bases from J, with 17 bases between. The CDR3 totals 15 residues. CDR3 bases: TGTGCCAGCAGTCCGACGGGACAATACCGCTATGGCTACACCTTC. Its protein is CASSPTGQYRYGYTF.

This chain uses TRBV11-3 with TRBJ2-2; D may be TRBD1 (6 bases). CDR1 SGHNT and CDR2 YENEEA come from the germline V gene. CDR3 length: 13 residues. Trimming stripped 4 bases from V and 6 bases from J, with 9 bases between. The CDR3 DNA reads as TGTGCCAGCAGCTCCAGGGGTGCCGGGGAGCTGTTTTTT. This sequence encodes CASSSRGAGELFF.

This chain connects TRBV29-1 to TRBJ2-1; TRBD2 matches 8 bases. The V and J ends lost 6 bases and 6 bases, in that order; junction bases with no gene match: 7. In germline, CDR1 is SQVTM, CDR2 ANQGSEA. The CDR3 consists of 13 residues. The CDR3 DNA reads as TGCAGCGTACAAGCGGGAGCCGGCAATGAGCAGTTCTTC. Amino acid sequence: CSVQAGAGNEQFF.

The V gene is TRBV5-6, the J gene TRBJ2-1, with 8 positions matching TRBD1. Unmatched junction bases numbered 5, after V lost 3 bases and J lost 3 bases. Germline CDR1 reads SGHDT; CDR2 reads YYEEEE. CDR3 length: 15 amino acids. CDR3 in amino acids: CASSSGQGLYNEQFF. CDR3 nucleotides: TGTGCCAGCAGCTCCGGACAGGGACTCTACAATGAGCAGTTCTTC.

CDR3 coding DNA: TGTGCCAGCAGCTTGGGGGGACAGGGGGCAGAACAGCCCCAGCATTTT. Protein: CASSLGGQGAEQPQHF. The chain is built from TRBV5-4 and TRBJ1-5, with 12 bases identical to TRBD1. Germline V lookup: CDR1 SGHNT, CDR2 YYREEE (reference sequence). J lost 7 bases, V lost 0 bases, and 5 bases had no gene match. The CDR3 covers 16 residues.

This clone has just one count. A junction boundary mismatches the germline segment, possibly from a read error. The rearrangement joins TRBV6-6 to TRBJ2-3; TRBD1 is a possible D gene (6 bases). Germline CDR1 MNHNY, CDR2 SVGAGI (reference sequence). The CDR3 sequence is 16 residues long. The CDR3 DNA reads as TGTGCCAGCAGTACGACGCGTGTTGGGGACACAGGTACGCAGTATTTT. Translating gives CASSTTRVGDTGTQYF.

The CDR3 nucleotides read TGTGCCAGTAGTAAACTGACTAGCGGTTCCTACAATGAGCAGTTCTTC. Amino acid sequence: CASSKLTSGSYNEQFF. This chain joins TRBV19 and TRBJ2-1; TRBD2 agrees at 9 bases. The CDR3 spans 16 residues. Germline V gene data show CDR1 as LNHDA and CDR2 as SQIVND (reference sequence). Trimming cost V 4 bases and J 1 base; bases outside gene matches: 5.

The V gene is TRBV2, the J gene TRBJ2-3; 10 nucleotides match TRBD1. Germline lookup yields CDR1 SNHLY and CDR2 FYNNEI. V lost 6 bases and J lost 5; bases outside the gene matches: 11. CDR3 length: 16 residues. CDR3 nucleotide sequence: TGTGCCAGCAGCTCGGACCGGACAGGGGGTGTAGATACGCAGTATTTT. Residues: CASSSDRTGGVDTQYF.

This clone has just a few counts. CDR3 bases: TGTGCCAGCAGTGAAACGAGGGTCGGGAATTCACCCCTCCACTTT. It specifies CASSETRVGNSPLHF. The rearrangement links TRBV6-1 to TRBJ1-6; D is unclear. CDR1 and CDR2 from the germline V gene are MNHNS and SASEGT. Trimming removed 2 bases from V and 7 bases from J, with 12 bases in between. CDR3 length: 15 amino acids.

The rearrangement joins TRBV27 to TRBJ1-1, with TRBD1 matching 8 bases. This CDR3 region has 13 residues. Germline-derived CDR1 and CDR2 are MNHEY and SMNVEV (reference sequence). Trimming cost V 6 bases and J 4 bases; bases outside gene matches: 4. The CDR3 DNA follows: TGTGCCAGCAGCCGGACAGGGAGCACTGAAGCTTTCTTT. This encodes CASSRTGSTEAFF.

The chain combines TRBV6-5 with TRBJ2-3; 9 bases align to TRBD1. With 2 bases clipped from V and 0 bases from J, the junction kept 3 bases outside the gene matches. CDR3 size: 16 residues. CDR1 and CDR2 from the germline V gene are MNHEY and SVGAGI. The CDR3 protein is CASSYTGQGSTDTQYF. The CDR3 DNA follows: TGTGCCAGCAGTTACACCGGACAGGGGAGCACAGATACGCAGTATTTT.

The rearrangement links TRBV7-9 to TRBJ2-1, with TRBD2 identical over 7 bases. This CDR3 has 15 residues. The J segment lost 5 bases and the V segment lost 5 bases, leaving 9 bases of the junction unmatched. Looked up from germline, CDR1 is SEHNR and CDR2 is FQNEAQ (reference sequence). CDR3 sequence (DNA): TGTGCCAGCAGCCAGTCGGGGGGAGGGAACAATGAGCAGTTCTTC. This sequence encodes CASSQSGGGNNEQFF.

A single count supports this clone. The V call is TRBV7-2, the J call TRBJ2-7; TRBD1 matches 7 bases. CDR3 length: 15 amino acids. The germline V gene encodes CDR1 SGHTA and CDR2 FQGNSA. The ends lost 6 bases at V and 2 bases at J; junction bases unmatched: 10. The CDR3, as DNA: TGTGCCAGCAGTCCTACCGGGACAGAGCCCTACGAGCAGTACTTC. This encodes CASSPTGTEPYEQYF.

The CDR3 region is CASSRATYEQYF. CDR3 nucleotides: TGTGCCAGCTCACGCGCAACCTACGAGCAGTACTTC. This chain links TRBV18 with TRBJ2-7, with D unresolved. The CDR3 has 12 residues. The V end lost 4 bases, the J end lost 2 bases, and 6 bases lay between the germline ends. Germline V gene sequence: CDR1 KGHSH, CDR2 LQKENI. The full variable domain, its missing parts supplied by reference TRBV18 and TRBJ2-7, is NAGVMQNPRHLVRRRGQEARLRCSPMKGHSHVYWYRQLPEEGLKFMVYLQKENIIDESGMPKERFSAEFPKEGPSILRIQQVVRGDSAAYFCASSRATYEQYFGPGTRLTVT.

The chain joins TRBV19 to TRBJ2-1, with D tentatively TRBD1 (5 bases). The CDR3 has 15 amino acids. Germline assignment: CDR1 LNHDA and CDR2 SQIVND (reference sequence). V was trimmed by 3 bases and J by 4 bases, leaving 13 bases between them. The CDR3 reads CASSIGARAYNEQFF. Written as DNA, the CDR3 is TGTGCCAGTAGTATTGGGGCCAGGGCTTACAATGAGCAGTTCTTC.

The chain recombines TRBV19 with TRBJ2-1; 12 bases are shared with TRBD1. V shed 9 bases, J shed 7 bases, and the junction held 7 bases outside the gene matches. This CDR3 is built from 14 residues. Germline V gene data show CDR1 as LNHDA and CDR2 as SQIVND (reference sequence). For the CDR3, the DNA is TGTGCCAGCTGCCGGGACAGGGGGCTGAATGAGCAGTTCTTC. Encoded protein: CASCRDRGLNEQFF.

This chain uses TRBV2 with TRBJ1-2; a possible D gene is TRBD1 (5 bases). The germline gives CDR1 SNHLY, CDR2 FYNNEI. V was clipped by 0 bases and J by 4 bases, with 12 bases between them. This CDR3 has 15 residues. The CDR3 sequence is CASSEAREGVYGYTF. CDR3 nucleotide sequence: TGTGCCAGCAGTGAAGCGCGAGAAGGGGTCTATGGCTACACCTTC. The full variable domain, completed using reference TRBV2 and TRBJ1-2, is EPEVTQTPSHQVTQMGQEVILRCVPISNHLYFYWYRQILGQKVEFLVSFYNNEISEKSEIFDDQFSVERPDGSNFTLKIRSTKLEDSAMYFCASSEAREGVYGYTFGSGTRLTVV.

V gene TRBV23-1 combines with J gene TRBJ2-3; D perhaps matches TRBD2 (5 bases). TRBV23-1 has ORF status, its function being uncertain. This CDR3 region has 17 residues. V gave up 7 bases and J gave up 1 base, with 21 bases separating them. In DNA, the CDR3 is TGCGCCAGCACCGGACTGTTCGTGGACGTAGGCACAGATACGCAGTATTTT. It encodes CASTGLFVDVGTDTQYF.

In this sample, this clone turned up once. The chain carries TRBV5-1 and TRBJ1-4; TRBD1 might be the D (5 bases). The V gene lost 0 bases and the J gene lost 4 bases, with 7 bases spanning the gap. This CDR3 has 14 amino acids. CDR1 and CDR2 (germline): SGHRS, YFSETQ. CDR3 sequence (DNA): TGCGCCAGCAGCTTGGCGCAGGGTAATGAAAAACTGTTTTTT. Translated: CASSLAQGNEKLFF.

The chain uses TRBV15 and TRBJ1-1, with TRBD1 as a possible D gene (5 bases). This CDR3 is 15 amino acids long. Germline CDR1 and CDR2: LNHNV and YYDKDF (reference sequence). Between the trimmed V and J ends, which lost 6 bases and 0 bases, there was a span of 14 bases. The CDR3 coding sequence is TGTGCCACCAGTCCCCATGGGGCCCTGAACACTGAAGCTTTCTTT. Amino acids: CATSPHGALNTEAFF.

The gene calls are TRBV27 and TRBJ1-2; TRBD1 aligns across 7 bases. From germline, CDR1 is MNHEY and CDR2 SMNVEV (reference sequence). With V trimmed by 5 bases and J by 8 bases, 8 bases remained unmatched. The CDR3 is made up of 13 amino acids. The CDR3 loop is CASSNDRAVGYTF. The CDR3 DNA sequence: TGTGCCAGCAGTAATGACAGGGCCGTGGGCTACACCTTC.

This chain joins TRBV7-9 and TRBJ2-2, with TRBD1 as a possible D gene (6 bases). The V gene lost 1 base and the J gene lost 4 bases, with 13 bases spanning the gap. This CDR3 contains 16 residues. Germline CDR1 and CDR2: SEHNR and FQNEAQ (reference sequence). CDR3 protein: CASSLVQGRGTGELFF. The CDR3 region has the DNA TGTGCCAGCAGCTTAGTACAGGGTAGAGGCACCGGGGAGCTGTTTTTT.

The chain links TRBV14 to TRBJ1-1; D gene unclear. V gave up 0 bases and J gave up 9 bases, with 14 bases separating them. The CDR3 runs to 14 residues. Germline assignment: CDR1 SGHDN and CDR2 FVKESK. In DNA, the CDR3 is TGTGCCAGCAGCCAAGATAGGTGGGCCGGGAAAGCTTTCTTT. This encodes CASSQDRWAGKAFF.

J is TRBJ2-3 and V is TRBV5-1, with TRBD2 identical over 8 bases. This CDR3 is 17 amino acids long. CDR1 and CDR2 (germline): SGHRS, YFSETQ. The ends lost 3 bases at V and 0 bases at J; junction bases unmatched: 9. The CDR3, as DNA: TGCGCCAGCAGCTGGGACGGTAGCGGGACAAGCACAGATACGCAGTATTTT. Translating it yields CASSWDGSGTSTDTQYF.

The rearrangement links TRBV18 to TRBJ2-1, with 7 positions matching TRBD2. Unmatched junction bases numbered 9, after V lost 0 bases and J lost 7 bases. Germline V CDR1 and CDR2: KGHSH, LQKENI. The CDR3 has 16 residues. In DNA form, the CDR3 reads TGTGCCAGCTCACCACCGGGCGGGAGAGCTGGAAATGAGCAGTTCTTC. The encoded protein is CASSPPGGRAGNEQFF.

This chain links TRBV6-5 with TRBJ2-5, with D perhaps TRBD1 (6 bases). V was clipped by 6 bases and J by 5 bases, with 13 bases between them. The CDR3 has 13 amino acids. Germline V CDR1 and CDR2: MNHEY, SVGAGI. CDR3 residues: CASSSTGLETQYF. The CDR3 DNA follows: TGTGCCAGCAGCTCCACAGGGCTGGAGACCCAGTACTTC.

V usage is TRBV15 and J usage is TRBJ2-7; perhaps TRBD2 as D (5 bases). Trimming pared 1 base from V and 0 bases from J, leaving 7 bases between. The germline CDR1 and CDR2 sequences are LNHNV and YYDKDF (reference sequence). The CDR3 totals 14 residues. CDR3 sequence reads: CATSRGGSSYEQYF. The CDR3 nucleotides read TGTGCCACCAGCAGAGGAGGGAGCTCCTACGAGCAGTACTTC.